This T cell receptor (beta chain) was obtained from a study of T cell responses to AZD1222 COVID-19 vaccine. Study in general: It was second doses at about 4 or about 12 weeks that were pooled. Findings of the study overall: Spike-specific TCR repertoires showed rising breadth and depth after two AZD1222 doses.

This CDR3 region has 12 residues. Germline V gene sequence: CDR1 MNHEY, CDR2 SMNVEV (reference sequence). Trimming took off 3 bases at V and 3 bases at J, with 3 bases between the two ends. The data were produced by immunoSEQ multiplex PCR, yet TCRdb's version contains in-frame clones alone and is incomplete. The data show 100,000 or so clones, over 90% seen once. As regards this clone: Its target is unknown.

The specimen was peripheral blood, collected on day 0 of AZD1222 vaccination. The origin of this receptor is an adult in good health. The chain combines TRBV27 with TRBJ1-5; D remains unclear. Here the CDR3 DNA reads TGTGCCAGCAGTTTCAACAATCAGCCCCAGCATTTT. The encoded protein is CASSFNNQPQHF.